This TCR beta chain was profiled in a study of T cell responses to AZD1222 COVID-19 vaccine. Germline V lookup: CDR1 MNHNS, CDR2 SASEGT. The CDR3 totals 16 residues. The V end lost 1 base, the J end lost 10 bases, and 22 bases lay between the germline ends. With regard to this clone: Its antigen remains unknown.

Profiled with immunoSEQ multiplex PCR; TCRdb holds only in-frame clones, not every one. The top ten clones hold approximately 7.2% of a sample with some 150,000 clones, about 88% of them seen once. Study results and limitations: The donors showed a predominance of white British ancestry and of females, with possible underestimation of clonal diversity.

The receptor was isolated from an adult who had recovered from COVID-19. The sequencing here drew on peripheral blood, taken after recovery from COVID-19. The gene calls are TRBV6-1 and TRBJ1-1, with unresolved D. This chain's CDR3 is CASSEGGGDPKTGAFF. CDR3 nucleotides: TGTGCCAGCAGTGAAGGAGGTGGCGACCCTAAGACGGGAGCTTTCTTT.